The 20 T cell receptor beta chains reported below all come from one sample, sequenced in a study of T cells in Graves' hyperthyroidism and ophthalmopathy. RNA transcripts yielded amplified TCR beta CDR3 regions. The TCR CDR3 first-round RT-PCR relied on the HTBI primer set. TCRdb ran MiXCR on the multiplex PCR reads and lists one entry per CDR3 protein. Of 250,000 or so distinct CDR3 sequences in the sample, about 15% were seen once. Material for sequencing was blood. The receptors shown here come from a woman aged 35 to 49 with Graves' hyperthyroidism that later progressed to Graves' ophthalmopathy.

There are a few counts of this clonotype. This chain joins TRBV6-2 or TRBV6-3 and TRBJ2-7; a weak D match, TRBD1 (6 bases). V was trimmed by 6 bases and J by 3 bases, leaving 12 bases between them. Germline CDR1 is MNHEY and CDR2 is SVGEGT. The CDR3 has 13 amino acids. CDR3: CASSQGSHYEQYF. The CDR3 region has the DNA TGTGCCAGCAGCCAGGGGTCCCACTACGAGCAGTACTTC.

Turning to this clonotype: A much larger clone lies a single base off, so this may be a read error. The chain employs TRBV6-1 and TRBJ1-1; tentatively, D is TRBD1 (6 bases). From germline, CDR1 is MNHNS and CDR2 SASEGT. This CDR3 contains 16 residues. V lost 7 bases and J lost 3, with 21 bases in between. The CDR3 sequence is CASTNPLGTRYTEAFF. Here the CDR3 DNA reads TGTGCCAGCACCAACCCCCTCGGGACACGGTACACTGAAGCTTTCTTT.

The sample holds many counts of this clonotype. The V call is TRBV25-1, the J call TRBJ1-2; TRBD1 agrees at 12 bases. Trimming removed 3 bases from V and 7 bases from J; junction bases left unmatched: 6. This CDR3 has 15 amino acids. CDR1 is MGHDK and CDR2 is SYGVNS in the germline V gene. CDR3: CASSDPGQGAVGYTF. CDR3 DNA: TGTGCCAGCAGTGATCCGGGACAGGGGGCTGTTGGCTACACCTTC.

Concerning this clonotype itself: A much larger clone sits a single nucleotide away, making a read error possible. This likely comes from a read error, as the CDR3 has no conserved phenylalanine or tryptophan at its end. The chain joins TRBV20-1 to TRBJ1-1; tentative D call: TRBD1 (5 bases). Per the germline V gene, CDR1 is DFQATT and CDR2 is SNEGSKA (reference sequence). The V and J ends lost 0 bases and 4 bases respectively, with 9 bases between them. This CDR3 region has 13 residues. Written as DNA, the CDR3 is TGCAGTGCTAGAGATCCGAGGGGCACTGAAGCTTTCCTT. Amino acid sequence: CSARDPRGTEAFL.

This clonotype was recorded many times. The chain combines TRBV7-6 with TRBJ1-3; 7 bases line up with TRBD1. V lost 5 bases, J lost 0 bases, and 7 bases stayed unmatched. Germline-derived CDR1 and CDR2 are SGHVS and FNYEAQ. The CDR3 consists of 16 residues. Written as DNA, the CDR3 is TGTGCCAGCAGCCTGCACGGACAGGACTCTGGAAACACCATATATTTT. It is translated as CASSLHGQDSGNTIYF.

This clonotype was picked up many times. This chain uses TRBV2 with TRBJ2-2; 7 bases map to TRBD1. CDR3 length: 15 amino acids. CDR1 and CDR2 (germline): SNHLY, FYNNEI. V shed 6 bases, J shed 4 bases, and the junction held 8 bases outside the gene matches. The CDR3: CASSVQGSGTGELFF. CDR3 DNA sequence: TGTGCCAGCAGCGTACAGGGGTCGGGCACCGGGGAGCTGTTTTTT.

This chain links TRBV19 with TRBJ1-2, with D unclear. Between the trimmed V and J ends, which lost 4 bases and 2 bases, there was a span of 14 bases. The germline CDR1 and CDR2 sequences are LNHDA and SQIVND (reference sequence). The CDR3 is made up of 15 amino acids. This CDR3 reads CASSRASEQNYGYTF. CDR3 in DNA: TGTGCCAGTAGTAGAGCCTCGGAACAGAACTATGGCTACACCTTC.

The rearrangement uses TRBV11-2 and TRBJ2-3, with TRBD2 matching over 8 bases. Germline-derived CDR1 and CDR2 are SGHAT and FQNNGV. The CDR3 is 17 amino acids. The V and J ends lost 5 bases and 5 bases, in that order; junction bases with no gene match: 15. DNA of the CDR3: TGTGCCAGCAGCCACGGACGTAGCGGGGACTACCGAGATACGCAGTATTTT. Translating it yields CASSHGRSGDYRDTQYF. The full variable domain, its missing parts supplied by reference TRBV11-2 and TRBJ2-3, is EAGVAQSPRYKIIEKRQSVAFWCNPISGHATLYWYQQILGQGPKLLIQFQNNGVVDDSQLPKDRFSAERLKGVDSTLKIQPAKLEDSAVYLCASSHGRSGDYRDTQYFGPGTRLTVL.

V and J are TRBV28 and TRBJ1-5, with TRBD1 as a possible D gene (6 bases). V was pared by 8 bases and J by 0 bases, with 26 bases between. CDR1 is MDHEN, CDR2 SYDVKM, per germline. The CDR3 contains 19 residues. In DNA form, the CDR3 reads TGTGCCAGCGGACACCATTACTTCTACAGGGACCATAGCAATCAGCCCCAGCATTTT. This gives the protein CASGHHYFYRDHSNQPQHF.

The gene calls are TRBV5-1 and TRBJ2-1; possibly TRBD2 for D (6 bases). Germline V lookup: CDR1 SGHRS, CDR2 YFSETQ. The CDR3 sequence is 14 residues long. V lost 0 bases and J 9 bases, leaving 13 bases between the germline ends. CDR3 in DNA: TGCGCCAGCAGCTTGGACGGGAGCTATCCTGAGCAGTTCTTC. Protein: CASSLDGSYPEQFF.

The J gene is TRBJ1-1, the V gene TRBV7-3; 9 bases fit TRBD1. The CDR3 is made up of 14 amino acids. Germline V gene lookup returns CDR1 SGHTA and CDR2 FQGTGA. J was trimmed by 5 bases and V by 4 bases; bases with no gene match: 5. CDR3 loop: CASSSGTGRTEAFF. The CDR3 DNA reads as TGTGCCAGCAGCTCCGGGACAGGGAGGACTGAAGCTTTCTTT.

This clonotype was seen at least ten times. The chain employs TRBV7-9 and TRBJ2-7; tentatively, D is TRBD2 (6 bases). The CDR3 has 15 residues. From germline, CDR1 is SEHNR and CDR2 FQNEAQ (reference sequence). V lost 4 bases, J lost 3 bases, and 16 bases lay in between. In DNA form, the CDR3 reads TGTGCCAGCAGCTCCCAACCCGTTAGCGGCTACGAGCAGTACTTC. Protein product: CASSSQPVSGYEQYF.

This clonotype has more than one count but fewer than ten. In DNA form, the CDR3 reads TGTGCCAGCAGCCCCCGGACAGTGATAGCGGGAGAGAGCTACAATGAGCAGTTCTTC. Amino acids: CASSPRTVIAGESYNEQFF. The J gene is TRBJ2-1, the V gene TRBV3-1; TRBD2 agrees at 9 bases. The CDR3 length is 19 residues. Germline V gene sequence: CDR1 LGHDT, CDR2 YNNKEL (reference sequence). Germline trimming cut 4 bases from V and 3 bases from J; bases unmatched to any gene: 16.

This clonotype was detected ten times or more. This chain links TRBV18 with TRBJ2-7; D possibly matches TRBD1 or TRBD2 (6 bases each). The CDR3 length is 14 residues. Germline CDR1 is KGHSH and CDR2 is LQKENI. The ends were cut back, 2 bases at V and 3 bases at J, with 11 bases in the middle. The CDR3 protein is CASSPSGAVYEQYF. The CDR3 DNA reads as TGTGCCAGCTCACCATCGGGGGCTGTCTACGAGCAGTACTTC.

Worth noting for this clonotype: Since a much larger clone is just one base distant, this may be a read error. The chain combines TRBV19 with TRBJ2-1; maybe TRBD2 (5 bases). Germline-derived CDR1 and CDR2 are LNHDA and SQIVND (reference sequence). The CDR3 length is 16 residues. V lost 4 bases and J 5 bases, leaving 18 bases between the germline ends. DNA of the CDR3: TGTGCCAGTAGTACCCGGGGTCCGCCTTTCAACAATGAGCAGTTCTTC. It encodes CASSTRGPPFNNEQFF.

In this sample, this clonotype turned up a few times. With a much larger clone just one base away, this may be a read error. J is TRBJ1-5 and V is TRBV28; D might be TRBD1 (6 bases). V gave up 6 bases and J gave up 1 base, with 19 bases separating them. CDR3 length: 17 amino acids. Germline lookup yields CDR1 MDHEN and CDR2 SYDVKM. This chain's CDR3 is CASRTGRTDPSNQPQHF. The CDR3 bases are TGTGCCAGCAGGACAGGTAGGACGGACCCGAGCAATCAGCCCCAGCATTTT.

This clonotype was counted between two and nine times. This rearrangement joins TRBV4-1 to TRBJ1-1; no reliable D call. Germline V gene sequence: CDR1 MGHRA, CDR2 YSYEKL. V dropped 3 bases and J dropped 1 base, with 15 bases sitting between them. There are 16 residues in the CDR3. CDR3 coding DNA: TGCGCCAGCAGCCATGTATTGAGGTGGAAGAACACTGAAGCTTTCTTT. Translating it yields CASSHVLRWKNTEAFF.

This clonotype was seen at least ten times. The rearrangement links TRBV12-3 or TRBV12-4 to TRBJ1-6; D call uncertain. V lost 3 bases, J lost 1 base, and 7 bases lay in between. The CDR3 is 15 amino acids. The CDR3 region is CASSLLQSYNSPLHF. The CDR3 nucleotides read TGTGCCAGCAGTTTGCTACAGTCCTATAATTCACCCCTCCACTTT.

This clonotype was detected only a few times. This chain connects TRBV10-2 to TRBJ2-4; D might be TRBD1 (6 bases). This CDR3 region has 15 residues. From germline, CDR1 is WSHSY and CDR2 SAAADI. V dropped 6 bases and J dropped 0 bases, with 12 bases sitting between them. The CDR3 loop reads CASRPGATAKNIQYF. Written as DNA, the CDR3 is TGCGCCAGCAGACCAGGGGCAACAGCCAAAAACATTCAGTACTTC.

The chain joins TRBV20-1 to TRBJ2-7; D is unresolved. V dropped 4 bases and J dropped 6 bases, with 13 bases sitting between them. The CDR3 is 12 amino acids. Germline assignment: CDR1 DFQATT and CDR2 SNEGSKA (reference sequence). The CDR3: CSATGLSSEQYF. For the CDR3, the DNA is TGCAGTGCTACCGGCCTTTCAAGCGAGCAGTACTTC.